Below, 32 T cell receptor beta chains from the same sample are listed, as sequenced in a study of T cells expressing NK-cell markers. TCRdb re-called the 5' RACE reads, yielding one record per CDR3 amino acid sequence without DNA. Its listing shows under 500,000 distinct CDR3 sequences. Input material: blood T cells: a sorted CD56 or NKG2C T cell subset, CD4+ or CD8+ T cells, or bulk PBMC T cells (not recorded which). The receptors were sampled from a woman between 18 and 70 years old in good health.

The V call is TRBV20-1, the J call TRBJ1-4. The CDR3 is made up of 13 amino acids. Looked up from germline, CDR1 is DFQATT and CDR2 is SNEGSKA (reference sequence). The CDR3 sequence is CSARHSANEKLFF.

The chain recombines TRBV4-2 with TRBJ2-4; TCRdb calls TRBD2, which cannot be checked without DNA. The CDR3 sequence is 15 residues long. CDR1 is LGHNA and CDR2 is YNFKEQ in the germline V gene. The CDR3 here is CASSQEGGNKNIQYF.

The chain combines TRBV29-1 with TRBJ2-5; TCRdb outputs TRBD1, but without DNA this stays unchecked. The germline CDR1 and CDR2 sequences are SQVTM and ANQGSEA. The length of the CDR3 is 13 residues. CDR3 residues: CSVLGDIGETQYF.

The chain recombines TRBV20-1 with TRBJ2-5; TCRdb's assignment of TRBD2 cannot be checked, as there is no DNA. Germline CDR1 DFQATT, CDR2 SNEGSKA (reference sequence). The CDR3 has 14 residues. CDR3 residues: CSAKRGGWGETQYF.

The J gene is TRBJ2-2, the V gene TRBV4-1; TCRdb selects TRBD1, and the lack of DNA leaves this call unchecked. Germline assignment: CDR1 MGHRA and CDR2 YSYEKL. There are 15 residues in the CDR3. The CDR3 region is CASSQEGGAGGELFF.

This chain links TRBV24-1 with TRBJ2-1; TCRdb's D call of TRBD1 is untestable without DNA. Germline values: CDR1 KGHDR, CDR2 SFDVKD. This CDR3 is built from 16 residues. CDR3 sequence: CATSDFGGQGPIEQFF.

The CDR3 protein is CASTHRGNTNYGYTF. This rearrangement joins TRBV19 to TRBJ1-2; the TRBD1 assignment by TCRdb is unverifiable without DNA. CDR1 is LNHDA, CDR2 SQIVND, per germline (reference sequence). The CDR3 extends over 15 amino acids.

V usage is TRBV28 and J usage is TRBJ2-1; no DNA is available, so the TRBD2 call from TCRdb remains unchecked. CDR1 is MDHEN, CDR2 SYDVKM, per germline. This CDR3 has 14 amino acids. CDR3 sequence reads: CASSFRGWDNEQFF.

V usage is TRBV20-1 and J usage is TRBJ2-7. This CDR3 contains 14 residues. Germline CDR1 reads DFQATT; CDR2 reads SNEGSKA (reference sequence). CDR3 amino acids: CSANSAGVPYEQYF.

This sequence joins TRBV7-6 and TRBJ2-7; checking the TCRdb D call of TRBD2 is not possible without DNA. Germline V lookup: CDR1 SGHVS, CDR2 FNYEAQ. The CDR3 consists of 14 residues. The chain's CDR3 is CASSPGLPTYEQYF.

CDR3 sequence: CASSPPGGVLGYTF. The chain couples TRBV7-8 to TRBJ1-2; TCRdb's assignment of TRBD1 cannot be checked, as there is no DNA. The CDR3 covers 14 residues. Germline CDR1 reads SGHVS; CDR2 reads FQNEAQ.

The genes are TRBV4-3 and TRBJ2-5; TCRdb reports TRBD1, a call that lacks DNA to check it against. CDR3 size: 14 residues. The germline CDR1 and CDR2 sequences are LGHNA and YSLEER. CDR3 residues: CASSQEAPPETQYF.

CDR3: CASSKTDRGGEQYF. The chain employs TRBV12-3 or TRBV12-4 and TRBJ2-7; TCRdb picks TRBD1, but there is no DNA to check that call. This CDR3 has 14 amino acids.

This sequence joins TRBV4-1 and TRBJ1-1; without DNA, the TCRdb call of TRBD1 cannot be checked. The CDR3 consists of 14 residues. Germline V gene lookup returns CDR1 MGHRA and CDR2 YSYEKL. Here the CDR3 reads CASSHGGAGTEAFF.

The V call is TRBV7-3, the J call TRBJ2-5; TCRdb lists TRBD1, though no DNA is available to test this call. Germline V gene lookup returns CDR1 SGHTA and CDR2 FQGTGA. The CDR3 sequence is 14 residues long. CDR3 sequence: CASSPGRIQETQYF.

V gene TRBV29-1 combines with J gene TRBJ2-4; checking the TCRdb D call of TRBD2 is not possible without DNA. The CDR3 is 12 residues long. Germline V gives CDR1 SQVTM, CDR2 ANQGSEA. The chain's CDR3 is CSVVDRANIQYF.

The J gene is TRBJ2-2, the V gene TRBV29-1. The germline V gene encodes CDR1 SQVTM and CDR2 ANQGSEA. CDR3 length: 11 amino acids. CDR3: CSVEQAGELFF.

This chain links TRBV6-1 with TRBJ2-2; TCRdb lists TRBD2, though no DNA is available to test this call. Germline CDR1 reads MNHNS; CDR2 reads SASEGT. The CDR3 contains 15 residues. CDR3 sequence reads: CASSFSGSGTGELFF.

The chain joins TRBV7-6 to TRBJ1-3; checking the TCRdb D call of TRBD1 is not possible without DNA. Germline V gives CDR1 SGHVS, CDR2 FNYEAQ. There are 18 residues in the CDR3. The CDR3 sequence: CASSNYWTGVGSGNTIYF.

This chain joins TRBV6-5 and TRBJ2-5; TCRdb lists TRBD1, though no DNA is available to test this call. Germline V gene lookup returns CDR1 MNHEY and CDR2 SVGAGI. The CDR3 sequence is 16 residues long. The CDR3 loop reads CASSFRDREYQETQYF.

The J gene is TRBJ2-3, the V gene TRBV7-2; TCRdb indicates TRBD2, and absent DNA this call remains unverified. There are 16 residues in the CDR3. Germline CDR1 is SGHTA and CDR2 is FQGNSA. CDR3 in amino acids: CASSLSPGEGTDTQYF.

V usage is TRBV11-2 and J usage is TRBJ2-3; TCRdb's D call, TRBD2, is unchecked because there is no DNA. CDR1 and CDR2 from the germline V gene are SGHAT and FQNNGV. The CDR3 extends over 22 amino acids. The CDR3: CASSLDRMRGLAGGPITDTQYF.

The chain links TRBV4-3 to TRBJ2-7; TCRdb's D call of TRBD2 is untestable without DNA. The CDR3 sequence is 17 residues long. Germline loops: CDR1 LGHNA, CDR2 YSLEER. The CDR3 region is CASSQEIGGSGSYEQYF.

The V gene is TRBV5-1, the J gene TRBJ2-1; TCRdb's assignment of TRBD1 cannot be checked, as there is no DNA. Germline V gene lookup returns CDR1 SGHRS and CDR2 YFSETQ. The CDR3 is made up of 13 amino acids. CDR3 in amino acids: CASSLEAVGGQFF. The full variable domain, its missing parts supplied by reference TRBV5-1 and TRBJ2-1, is KAGVTQTPRYLIKTRGQQVTLSCSPISGHRSVSWYQQTPGQGLQFLFEYFSETQRNKGNFPGRFSGRQFSNSRSEMNVSTLELGDSALYLCASSLEAVGGQFFGPGTRLTVL.

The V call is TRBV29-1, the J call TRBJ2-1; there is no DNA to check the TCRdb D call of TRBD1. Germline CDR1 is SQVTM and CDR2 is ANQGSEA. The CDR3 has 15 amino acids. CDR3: CSVVVRGTGSNEQFF.

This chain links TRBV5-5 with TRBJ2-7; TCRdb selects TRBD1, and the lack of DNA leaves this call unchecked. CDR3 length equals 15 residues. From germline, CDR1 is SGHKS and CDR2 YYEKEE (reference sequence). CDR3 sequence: CASSLDRGFSYEQYF.

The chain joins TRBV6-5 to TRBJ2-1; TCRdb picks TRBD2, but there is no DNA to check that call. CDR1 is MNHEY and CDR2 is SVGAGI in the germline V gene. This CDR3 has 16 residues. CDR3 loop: CASSYSMGVGRNEQFF.

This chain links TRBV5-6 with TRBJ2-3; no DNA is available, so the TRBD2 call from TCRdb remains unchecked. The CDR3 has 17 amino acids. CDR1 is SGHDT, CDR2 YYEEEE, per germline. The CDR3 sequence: CASSLREGTSGSDTQYF.

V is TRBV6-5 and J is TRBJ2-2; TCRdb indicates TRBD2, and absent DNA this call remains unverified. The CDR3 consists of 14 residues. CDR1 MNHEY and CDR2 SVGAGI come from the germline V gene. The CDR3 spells CASSYVAGGGELFF.

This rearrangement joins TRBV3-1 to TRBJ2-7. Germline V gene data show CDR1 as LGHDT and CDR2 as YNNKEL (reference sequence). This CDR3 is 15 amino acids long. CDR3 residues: CASSQEAGRAHEQYF.

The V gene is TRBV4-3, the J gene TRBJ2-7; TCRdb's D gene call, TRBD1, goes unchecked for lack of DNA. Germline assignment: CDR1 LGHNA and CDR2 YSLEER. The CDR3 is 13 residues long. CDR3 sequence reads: CASSQGGGYEQYF.

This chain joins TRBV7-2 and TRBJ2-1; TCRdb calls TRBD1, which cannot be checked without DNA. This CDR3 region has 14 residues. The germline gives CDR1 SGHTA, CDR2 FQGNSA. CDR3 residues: CASSLVAAPNEQFF.